This note documents a single T cell receptor (beta chain) sequence. The table lists this clonotype with many counts. Its antigen remains undetermined. No per-base quality is available; no much larger clone lies one base away. This sample is drawn from a study of early T cells in non-severe SARS-CoV-2 infection (dated by TCRdb to about 2021). About the full investigation: TCR sequencing used bulk RNA from unsorted whole blood, so alpha and beta chains could not be paired.

General study outcomes and caveats: VDJdb matching was skewed toward anti-spike CD8 responses and likely underestimated virus-specific expansions by missing private and CD4 specificities.

Via the germline V gene, CDR1 is SGHVS and CDR2 FQNEAQ. V and J lose 2 bases and 0 bases, and a span of 2 bases separates them. The CDR3, from cysteine to phenylalanine, totals 13 residues. CDR3 DNA is the only sequence kept; it has 39 bases, read in frame from the first base. A case-control design nested within a healthcare worker cohort in London, UK, was used, with weekly nasopharyngeal swab PCR tests and blood sampling performed. Between 23 and 31 March 2020, the week of the UK lockdown, healthcare workers were enrolled and then followed up weekly for as long as 16 weeks. Library preparation was by 5' RACE. The run used a NextSeq 500. In the TCR library protocol, unique molecular identifiers were attached to individual cDNA molecules to correct for PCR bias and sequencing error. Both TCR alpha and beta chains were sequenced, and tight co-correlation was observed between alpha and beta sequence abundances in each sample. As for the authors' bioinformatics: Decombinator V4 was used to perform V gene, J gene and CDR3 annotation of TCR sequences. TCRs were defined as expanded if a significant change between any two time points was detected under a Poisson model with p below 0.0001. Abundances of TCRs were expressed as counts per million after normalisation to the total number of TCRs sequenced in each sample. MAIT TCRs were defined by TRAV1-2 paired with TRAJ12, TRAJ20 or TRAJ33, and iNKT TCRs by TRAV10 paired with TRAJ18. VDJdb, accessed 1 November 2021, was searched for CMV, EBV and SARS-CoV-2 annotated TCRs, with TCRs annotated for multiple antigens excluded. The raw public data were reprocessed by TCRdb itself: fastp quality trimming at Q25, MiXCR clonotype calling, in-frame beta chains only. Rows with a matching CDR3 protein are joined into one entry that keeps the most common DNA and genes. TCRdb's processing, not the authors', yielded these V and J calls. The sample contains roughly 43,000 distinct CDR3 sequences, approximately 5.1% of them found a single time. Jointly, the top ten make up 5% to 5.5% of the sample.

The TCR sequence derives from an adult who was a healthcare worker with PCR-confirmed SARS-CoV-2 infection or an uninfected control (not recorded which). Specimen: whole blood, collected at baseline. The chain is assembled from TRBV7-8 and TRBJ1-5, with no confident D gene call. The CDR3 reads as follows: CASSLNSNQPQHF. The sequenced DNA is TGTGCCAGCAGCTTAAATAGCAATCAGCCCCAGCATTTT.